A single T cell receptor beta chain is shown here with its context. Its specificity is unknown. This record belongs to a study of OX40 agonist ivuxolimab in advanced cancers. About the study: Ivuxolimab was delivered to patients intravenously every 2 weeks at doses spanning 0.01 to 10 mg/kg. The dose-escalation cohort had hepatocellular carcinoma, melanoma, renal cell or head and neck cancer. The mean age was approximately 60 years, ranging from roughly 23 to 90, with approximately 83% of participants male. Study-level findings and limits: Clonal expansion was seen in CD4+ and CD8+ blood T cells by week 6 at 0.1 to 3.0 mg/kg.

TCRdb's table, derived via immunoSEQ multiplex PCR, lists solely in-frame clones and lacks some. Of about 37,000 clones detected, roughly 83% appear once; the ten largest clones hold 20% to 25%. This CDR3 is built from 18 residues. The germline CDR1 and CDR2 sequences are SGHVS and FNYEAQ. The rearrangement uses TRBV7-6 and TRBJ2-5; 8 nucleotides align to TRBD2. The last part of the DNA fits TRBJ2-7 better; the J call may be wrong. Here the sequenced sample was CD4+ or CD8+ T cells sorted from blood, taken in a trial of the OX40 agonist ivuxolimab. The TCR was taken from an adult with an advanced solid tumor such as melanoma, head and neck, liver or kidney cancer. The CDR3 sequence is CASSEILSAGASSYEQYF. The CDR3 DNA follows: TGTGCCAGCAGCGAAATACTATCAGCGGGAGCGTCCTCCTACGAGCAGTACTTC.